The T cell receptor beta chain under discussion was sequenced for a study of tumor-infiltrating lymphocytes in localized non-small cell lung cancer. Study information: Each patient gave resected tumor and non-adjacent uninvolved lung tissue.

Details on this clone: As yet, its antigen is unknown.

TCRdb's table, derived via immunoSEQ multiplex PCR, lists solely in-frame clones and lacks some. The data contain 6,500 to 8,000 clones, around 80% of them singletons. Study results and limitations: Higher tumor T cell infiltration than in uninvolved lung was supported by TCRbeta sequencing. Only some patients had TCR sequencing, depending on available tissue. Immunotypes IM1 and IM2 had similar TCR-derived T-cell fractions.

The CDR3 runs 14 residues. Per germline, CDR1 LGHNA and CDR2 YSLEER. V shed 3 bases and J shed 6 bases, with 14 bases lying between them. The sample taken for sequencing was uninvolved lung tissue not adjacent to the tumor. This receptor was taken from a human donor with non-small cell lung cancer. V gene TRBV4-3 combines with J gene TRBJ2-5, with a weak D call TRBD2 (5 bases). Written as DNA, the CDR3 is TGCGCCAGCAGCCAGGACCAAGAGGGAAAGACCCAGTACTTC. This codes for CASSQDQEGKTQYF.